This TCR beta chain is from a study of lung T cells in sarcoidosis with Löfgren's syndrome. Study-level background: CD4+ T cells build up in sarcoidosis bronchoalveolar lavage fluid. Analyses focused on Löfgren's syndrome patients.

TCRdb called the reads again in MiXCR, with one record for every CDR3 protein. Among 60,000 to 70,000 distinct CDR3 sequences listed, around 20% were seen once. Study outcomes and limitations: Shared TRAV12-1 and TRBV2 CDR3 motifs across Löfgren's syndrome patients reportedly suggested public CD4+ TCRs. Versus controls, Löfgren's syndrome patients reportedly showed TRAV12-1 and TRBV2 as most expanded.

Worth noting for this clonotype: The antigen is not known. A much larger clone differs from this one at a single base, so this may be a read error.

CDR1 is SGHTA and CDR2 is FQGNSA in the germline V gene. This CDR3 region has 13 residues. The clonotype comes from a human donor with sarcoidosis (Löfgren's syndrome or another form), or a control subject (not recorded which). The chain carries TRBV7-2 and TRBJ2-3; D unresolved. The specimen was CD4+ T cells from PBMCs. This chain's CDR3 is CVSSLRRTDTQYF. CDR3 coding DNA: TGTGTCAGCAGCTTAAGGCGGACAGATACGCAGTATTTT.